This is a list of T cell receptor beta chains from one sample in a study of tumor-infiltrating lymphocytes in primary liver carcinoma. Via MiXCR, TCRdb re-called the multiplex PCR reads, giving one row per CDR3 protein. This sample has 55,000 to 65,000 distinct CDR3 sequences; about three quarters occur once, and the top ten carry roughly three fifths. Sequenced sample: liver tumor tissue from sampling region 2. Source of these receptors: a man aged 35-49 years with primary liver carcinoma and hepatitis B virus infection. Each CDR3 is given with its conserved first and last residue. The D gene is left open where the match is weak. Not every row has a clone size; where given, it reads once, few, many or a size class.

V	size	J	length	D	CDR3	DNA
TRBV29-1	-	TRBJ2-5	12	-	CSFAASQETQYF	TGTAGTTTTGCGGCGAGCCAAGAGACCCAGTACTTC
TRBV6-5	-	TRBJ2-2	14	-	CAGSYSSIAGELFF	TGTGCCGGCAGTTACTCCAGCATTGCCGGGGAGCTGTTTTTT
TRBV12-3/TRBV12-4	-	TRBJ2-2	13	-	CASSDYSTGEMFF	TGTGCTAGCAGCGACTACTCCACCGGGGAGATGTTTTTT
TRBV12-3/TRBV12-4	many	TRBJ2-5	14	-	CASSPAGVEETQYF	TGTGCCAGCAGTCCCGCCGGGGTTGAAGAGACCCAGTACTTC
TRBV28	many	TRBJ2-7	14	-	CASSRTGSLREQYF	TGTGCCAGCAGTCGAACAGGAAGTCTGAGGGAGCAGTACTTC
TRBV5-5	-	TRBJ2-3	16	TRBD1	CASSALGTGDPDTKYF	TGTGCCAGCAGCGCTCTCGGGACAGGGGATCCAGATACGAAGTATTTT
TRBV4-3	-	TRBJ1-5	14	-	CPSSRDHGNQPQHF	TGCCCCAGCAGCCGAGATCATGGCAATCAGCCCCAGCATTTC
TRBV28	-	TRBJ1-5	14	-	CAIKLTESTQPQHF	TGTGCCATCAAGCTCACGGAGTCGACTCAGCCCCAGCATTTT
TRBV10-3	-	TRBJ2-3	17	TRBD2	CAISEPLRAGTTDTQYF	TGTGCCATCAGTGAACCCCTCCGAGCGGGAACCACAGATACGCAGTATTTT
TRBV11-3	-	TRBJ2-3	16	TRBD2	CDSILDSGKGLDTQYF	TGTGACAGCATCTTAGATAGCGGGAAAGGCCTAGATACGCAGTATTTT
TRBV11-2	medium-sized	TRBJ2-7	14	-	CASSSNRNSYEQYF	TGTGCCAGCAGCTCTAACAGGAACTCCTACGAGCAGTACTTC
TRBV29-1	few	TRBJ2-5	13	TRBD2	CSVGGRAAETRYF	TGTAGCGTTGGTGGGAGGGCCGCTGAGACCCGGTACTTC
TRBV11-2	-	TRBJ2-1	15	TRBD2	CASIDFSGSLNEQFF	TGTGCCAGCATCGATTTTAGCGGGAGCTTAAATGAGCAGTTCTTC
TRBV4-3	-	TRBJ2-7	14	-	CAISPNTGPYEQYF	TGTGCCATCAGCCCAAATACAGGGCCCTACGAGCAGTACTTC
TRBV15	-	TRBJ2-5	15	TRBD1	CASSNWTGGEETQCF	TGTGCCAGCAGCAACTGGACAGGGGGTGAAGAGACCCAGTGCTTC
TRBV9	-	TRBJ2-7	15	TRBD1	CASSVAGTADYEQYF	TGTGCCAGCAGCGTCGCAGGGACAGCCGACTACGAGCAGTACTTC
TRBV12-3/TRBV12-4	many	TRBJ2-7	14	-	CASTSSVDSYEQYF	TGTGCCAGCACTTCTAGCGTAGACTCCTACGAGCAGTACTTC
TRBV12-3/TRBV12-4	-	TRBJ2-3	16	TRBD2	CASSLQGTCGSVGQYF	TGTGCCAGCAGTCTACAAGGGACTTGCGGGAGTGTCGGGCAGTATTTT
TRBV6-1	-	TRBJ2-6	19	-	CASRAFQGRGRSGANALTF	TGTGCCAGCAGGGCCTTTCAGGGCAGGGGCCGCTCTGGGGCCAACGCCCTGACTTTC
TRBV6-2/TRBV6-3	-	TRBJ2-1	18	TRBD2	CASSYPPGTSGRWDEQFF	TGCGCCAGCAGTTACCCCCCCGGGACTAGCGGGAGATGGGATGAGCAGTTCTTC
TRBV6-9	-	TRBJ2-1	24	TRBD2	CASSTHSPRRTSGRAQSSHNEQFF	TGTGCCAGCAGCACCCACAGTCCAAGAAGGACTAGCGGGAGGGCTCAAAGCTCCCACAATGAGCAGTTCTTC
TRBV5-4	-	TRBJ1-6	13	-	CASSIEPEGTLHF	TGTGCCAGCAGTATAGAGCCGGAGGGGACCCTCCACTTT
TRBV6-2/TRBV6-3	-	TRBJ1-1	13	-	CASYPELNTEAFF	TGTGCCAGTTACCCAGAACTGAACACTGAAGCTTTCTTT
TRBV5-1	-	TRBJ2-6	19	TRBD2	CASSFRASSGGSGTNVLTF	TGCGCCAGCAGCTTCCGGGCATCTAGTGGGGGTAGCGGGACCAACGTCCTGACTTTC
TRBV11-2	-	TRBJ2-5	13	-	CVSSLVVEETQYF	TGTGTTAGCAGCTTAGTTGTGGAAGAGACCCAGTACTTC
TRBV11-2	-	TRBJ2-7	15	-	CAVSQGTGRTYEQYF	TGTGCCGTCAGCCAAGGAACAGGGAGAACCTACGAGCAATACTTC
TRBV11-1	-	TRBJ2-5	15	TRBD2	CASSFFSGTSEIQYF	TGTGCCAGCAGCTTCTTCTCCGGGACTAGCGAAATCCAGTACTTC
TRBV4-1	-	TRBJ2-7	13	-	CTISQGSVYEQYF	TGCACCATCAGCCAAGGGTCGGTATACGAGCAGTACTTC
TRBV25-1	few	TRBJ2-7	15	TRBD1	CASSDRQGITYEQYF	TGTGCCAGCAGTGATCGACAGGGGATCACCTACGAGCAGTACTTC
TRBV6-2/TRBV6-3	-	TRBJ2-3	16	TRBD1	CASSYGDRSWTDTQYF	TGTGCCAGCAGTTACGGGGACAGGAGTTGGACAGATACGCAGTATTTT
TRBV5-4	-	TRBJ2-1	15	-	CASSPSAFFYNEQFF	TGTGCCAGCAGCCCCTCCGCCTTTTTCTACAATGAGCAGTTCTTC
TRBV29-1	few	TRBJ1-2	14	-	CSVWDPGQDYSYTF	TGCAGCGTGTGGGACCCGGGCCAGGACTATAGCTACACCTTT
TRBV11-2	-	TRBJ2-3	15	-	CASSLTNGSTYTQYF	TGTGCCAGCAGCCTGACTAACGGGAGCACATATACGCAGTATTTT
TRBV11-2	-	TRBJ2-2	15	-	CASSFAGSNTGKLFF	TGTGCCAGCAGTTTTGCGGGGTCGAACACCGGGAAGCTGTTTTTT
TRBV7-6	-	TRBJ2-5	15	TRBD2	CAGRGLAGVWETQYF	TGTGCCGGCAGGGGACTAGCGGGAGTTTGGGAGACCCAGTACTTC
TRBV5-1	few	TRBJ2-5	14	TRBD2	CASRSGRLQETQYF	TGCGCGAGCAGGAGCGGGAGGCTTCAAGAGACCCAGTACTTC
TRBV6-1	-	TRBJ2-7	15	TRBD2	CASSWKAGEVYEQYF	TGTGCCAGCAGCTGGAAAGCGGGAGAGGTCTACGAGCAGTACTTC
TRBV4-1	-	TRBJ2-2	12	-	CASRQEARELFF	TGCGCCAGCAGGCAAGAAGCCAGGGAGCTGTTTTTT
TRBV7-9	-	TRBJ2-2	14	-	CASISPSNTGELFF	TGTGCCAGCATCTCCCCCTCCAACACCGGGGAGCTGTTTTTT
TRBV4-1	-	TRBJ2-3	12	-	CASSPDAWTQYF	TGCGCCAGCAGCCCGGACGCCTGGACGCAGTATTTT
TRBV5-1	-	TRBJ1-2	15	TRBD1	CASSLAGQGVSGYTF	TGCGCCAGCAGCTTGGCCGGGCAGGGGGTAAGCGGCTACACCTTC
TRBV11-2	few	TRBJ2-1	14	-	CASSLEPGYNEQFF	TGTGCCAGCAGCTTAGAACCTGGCTACAATGAGCAGTTCTTC
TRBV4-1	-	TRBJ2-3	17	TRBD2	CASSQGIQREGRDMQYF	TGCGCCAGCAGCCAAGGTATCCAGCGGGAGGGCCGAGATATGCAGTATTTT
TRBV6-5	-	TRBJ1-6	15	-	CASRKSPEGNSPFHF	TGTGCCAGCAGAAAATCACCCGAGGGTAATTCACCCTTCCACTTT
TRBV20-1	once	TRBJ2-7	15	TRBD2	CSANGLAGADHDQYF	TGCAGTGCTAATGGACTAGCGGGAGCAGACCACGATCAGTACTTC
TRBV11-2	-	TRBJ1-3	13	-	CASAHGAGNTIYF	TGTGCCTCAGCCCATGGGGCTGGAAACACCATATATTTT
TRBV4-3	-	TRBJ2-1	16	-	CASSQDRVDAYSEQFF	TGTGCCAGCAGCCAAGATAGAGTAGACGCCTACAGTGAGCAGTTCTTC
TRBV12-3/TRBV12-4	once	TRBJ2-1	15	-	CVSSWGPAGDNEQFF	TGTGTCAGCAGCTGGGGGCCAGCAGGAGATAATGAGCAGTTCTTC
TRBV4-3	-	TRBJ1-5	14	-	CASSQEEGSQPQHF	TGCGCCAGCAGCCAAGAAGAGGGTAGCCAGCCCCAGCATTTT
TRBV6-2/TRBV6-3	-	TRBJ2-1	15	-	CASGCILHTANEQFF	TGTGCCAGCGGTTGCATACTTCACACTGCAAATGAGCAGTTCTTC
TRBV11-2	-	TRBJ2-5	16	TRBD2	CANIQTPGGGKGTQYF	TGTGCTAACATCCAAACTCCTGGCGGGGGGAAAGGGACCCAGTACTTC
TRBV29-1	-	TRBJ1-1	13	-	CSVAHSMSTEAFF	TGCAGCGTTGCCCATTCCATGAGCACTGAAGCTTTCTTT
TRBV11-2	once	TRBJ2-5	16	TRBD1	CAGSLTTGGSGETQYF	TGTGCCGGCAGCCTAACAACAGGGGGCTCGGGGGAGACCCAGTACTTC
TRBV2	-	TRBJ2-2	17	TRBD2	CTSGWGSTSGLAGELFF	TGTACCAGCGGATGGGGATCGACTAGCGGGCTCGCCGGGGAGCTGTTTTTT
TRBV29-1	-	TRBJ2-1	12	-	CSLGEVYNEQFF	TGCAGCCTTGGAGAGGTATACAATGAACAGTTCTTC
TRBV29-1	-	TRBJ1-2	14	-	CSVVDGGALKGYTF	TGCAGCGTTGTGGACGGGGGCGCTTTGAAGGGCTACACCTTC